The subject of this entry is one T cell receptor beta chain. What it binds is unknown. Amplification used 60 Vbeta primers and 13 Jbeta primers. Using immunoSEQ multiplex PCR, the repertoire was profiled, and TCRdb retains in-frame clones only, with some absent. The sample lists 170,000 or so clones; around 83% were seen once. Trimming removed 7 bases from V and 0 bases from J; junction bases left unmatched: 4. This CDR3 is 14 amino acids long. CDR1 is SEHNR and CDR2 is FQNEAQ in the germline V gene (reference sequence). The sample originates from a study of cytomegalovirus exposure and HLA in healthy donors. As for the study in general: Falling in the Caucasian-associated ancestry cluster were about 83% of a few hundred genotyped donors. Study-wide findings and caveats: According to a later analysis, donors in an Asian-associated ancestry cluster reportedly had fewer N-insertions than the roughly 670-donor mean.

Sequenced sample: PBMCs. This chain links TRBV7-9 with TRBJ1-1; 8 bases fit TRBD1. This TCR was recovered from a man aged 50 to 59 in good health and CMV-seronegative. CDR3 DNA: TGTGCCAGCACCCTGACAGGGGTGAACACTGAAGCTTTCTTT. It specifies CASTLTGVNTEAFF. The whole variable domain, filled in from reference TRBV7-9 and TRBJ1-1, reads DTGVSQNPRHKITKRGQNVTFRCDPISEHNRLYWYRQTLGQGPEFLTYFQNEAQLEKSRLLSDRFSAERPKGSFSTLEIQRTEQGDSAMYLCASTLTGVNTEAFFGQGTRLTVV.